A selection of T cell receptor beta chains follows, all from one sample in a study of T cell repertoires in cytomegalovirus infection. TCRdb re-called the reads through MiXCR, storing one row per CDR3 protein. The sample holds approximately 350,000 distinct CDR3 sequences; about 32% are singletons and the top ten take approximately 12%. These receptors' antigens are unknown. The input for sequencing was cultured PBMCs, taken from culture after CMV antigen stimulation. The receptor source for this set is a human donor in good health (CMV status not recorded). Some clones in this sample may be carry-over from other donors' samples. Each CDR3 is given with its conserved first and last residue. D genes are given only for firm matches. Part of the rows lack a size; the others show once, few, many or a class for expanded clones.

clone size	CDR3 length	V gene	D gene	J gene	CDR3 protein	CDR3 DNA
-	17	TRBV7-8	-	TRBJ2-6	CASSLAGPGLGANVLTF	TGTGCCAGCAGCTTAGCGGGTCCGGGGCTTGGGGCCAACGTCCTGACTTTC
few	16	TRBV7-2	-	TRBJ1-1	CASSLVSAGSNTEAFF	TGTGCCAGCAGCTTAGTATCCGCAGGCTCGAACACTGAAGCTTTCTTT
few	13	TRBV3-1	-	TRBJ1-1	CASSPGPSTEAFF	TGTGCCAGCAGTCCAGGACCCTCGACTGAAGCTTTCTTT
-	13	TRBV4-3	TRBD2	TRBJ2-1	CASSQDSGRGQFF	TGCGCCAGCAGCCAAGATAGCGGGAGGGGGCAGTTCTTC
few	13	TRBV7-9	-	TRBJ1-4	CASSLLQDEKLFF	TGTGCCAGCAGCTTATTACAGGATGAAAAACTGTTTTTT
few	13	TRBV20-1	-	TRBJ2-5	CSAGFGVWETQYF	TGCAGTGCCGGGTTTGGTGTATGGGAGACCCAGTACTTC
-	16	TRBV28	TRBD1	TRBJ1-2	CASSPLSGTGFYGYTF	TGTGCCAGCAGTCCCCTATCCGGGACAGGGTTCTATGGCTACACCTTC
few	15	TRBV7-3	-	TRBJ1-1	CASSLMRGRNTEAFF	TGTGCCAGCAGCTTAATGCGGGGGAGGAACACTGAAGCTTTCTTT
few	15	TRBV6-1	TRBD2	TRBJ2-1	CASKISGRAISEQFF	TGTGCCAGCAAAATTAGCGGGAGGGCCATATCTGAGCAGTTCTTC
-	13	TRBV28	-	TRBJ2-7	CASSFGHSYEQYF	TGTGCCAGCAGTTTCGGGCACTCCTACGAGCAGTACTTC
-	15	TRBV5-1	-	TRBJ2-7	CASSLDTSGTYEQYF	TGCGCCAGCAGCTTGGATACATCAGGGACCTACGAGCAGTACTTC
few	15	TRBV11-3	TRBD1	TRBJ2-1	CASSLSGGGHNEQFF	TGTGCCAGCAGCTTATCAGGGGGTGGTCACAATGAGCAGTTCTTC
few	16	TRBV7-9	-	TRBJ2-3	CASSLASSAVTDTQYF	TGTGCCAGCAGCTTAGCGTCTAGCGCGGTAACAGATACGCAGTATTTT
once	15	TRBV19	-	TRBJ1-2	CATYGRTATPYGYTF	TGTGCCACCTATGGGAGGACTGCTACCCCCTATGGCTACACCTTC
many	15	TRBV7-9	-	TRBJ2-1	CASTFRRGSGAEQFF	TGTGCCAGCACCTTCAGAAGGGGGAGTGGGGCTGAGCAGTTCTTC
-	17	TRBV7-2	-	TRBJ2-1	CASSLLGGAGPYNEQFF	TGTGCCAGCAGCCTGCTGGGGGGGGCGGGCCCATACAATGAGCAGTTCTTC
few	16	TRBV28	TRBD2	TRBJ2-2	CASSSSLAGYTGELFF	TGTGCCAGCAGTTCCTCTTTAGCGGGATACACCGGGGAGCTGTTTTTT
-	14	TRBV2	TRBD1	TRBJ1-6	CASSPRGMGSPLHF	TGTGCCAGCAGCCCCAGGGGGATGGGTTCACCCCTCCACTTT
-	15	TRBV6-2/TRBV6-3	TRBD1	TRBJ2-1	CASRPPGTAYNEQFF	TGTGCCAGCAGACCCCCCGGGACAGCCTACAATGAGCAGTTCTTC
few	14	TRBV4-1	-	TRBJ2-1	CASTPRASRNEQFF	TGCGCCAGCACCCCACGGGCTTCCAGGAATGAGCAGTTCTTC
many	15	TRBV28	TRBD1	TRBJ1-2	CASRESDRGRYGYTF	TGTGCCAGCAGGGAATCGGACAGGGGGAGGTATGGCTACACCTTC
many	14	TRBV28	TRBD1	TRBJ2-1	CASSSGQGYNEQFF	TGTGCCAGCAGTTCGGGACAGGGTTACAATGAGCAGTTCTTC
many	15	TRBV4-1	TRBD1	TRBJ1-6	CASSQGLRGNSPLHF	TGCGCCAGCAGCCAAGGGCTCAGGGGGAATTCACCCCTCCACTTT
few	15	TRBV7-6	-	TRBJ2-3	CASSYGDFSTDTQYF	TGTGCCAGCAGCTACGGGGATTTTAGCACAGATACGCAGTATTTT
few	16	TRBV28	TRBD2	TRBJ2-1	CASGLPSGSSYNEQFF	TGTGCCAGCGGCCTTCCAAGCGGGAGCTCCTACAATGAGCAGTTCTTC
-	13	TRBV30	-	TRBJ2-5	CAWSVPPRETQYF	TGTGCCTGGAGTGTACCCCCTCGAGAGACCCAGTACTTC
many	15	TRBV19	TRBD1	TRBJ1-2	CASSIGPGGVYGYTF	TGTGCCAGTAGTATAGGGCCAGGGGGCGTCTATGGCTACACCTTC
many	13	TRBV6-2/TRBV6-3	-	TRBJ1-4	CASSQQGTEKLFF	TGTGCCAGCAGTCAACAGGGAACTGAAAAACTGTTTTTT
few	15	TRBV4-1	-	TRBJ1-2	CASSLSGVSNYGYTF	TGCGCCAGCAGCCTCTCAGGAGTCAGTAACTATGGCTACACCTTC
few	11	TRBV10-2	-	TRBJ2-7	CASSGQTEQYF	TGCGCCAGCAGTGGACAGACCGAGCAGTACTTC
-	16	TRBV5-1	-	TRBJ1-6	CASSLVPGKYNSPLHF	TGCGCCAGCAGCTTGGTTCCAGGGAAGTATAATTCACCCCTCCACTTT
-	14	TRBV6-2/TRBV6-3	TRBD2	TRBJ2-7	CASREPGGSPRPYF	TGTGCCAGCCGCGAGCCGGGAGGCAGCCCACGTCCCTACTTC
-	13	TRBV10-3	-	TRBJ2-1	CAIRRLDRNEQFF	TGTGCCATCCGCAGACTTGATCGTAATGAGCAGTTCTTC
-	13	TRBV19	TRBD1	TRBJ1-5	CASTGTGNQPQHF	TGTGCCAGTACCGGGACAGGCAATCAGCCCCAGCATTTT
-	14	TRBV18	-	TRBJ1-3	CASSPGRGGNTIYF	TGTGCCAGCTCACCAGGCAGGGGCGGAAACACCATATATTTT
-	16	TRBV28	TRBD1	TRBJ2-2	CASSYPDRVDTGELFF	TGTGCCAGCAGCTATCCGGACAGGGTCGACACCGGGGAGCTGTTTTTT
few	17	TRBV12-3/TRBV12-4	TRBD2	TRBJ2-7	CASSWGRLAGGLDEQYF	TGTGCCAGCAGTTGGGGGAGACTAGCGGGAGGGCTCGACGAGCAGTACTTC
-	16	TRBV27	TRBD2	TRBJ2-3	CASSLMLAGGADTQYF	TGTGCCAGCAGTTTAATGCTAGCGGGAGGGGCAGATACGCAGTATTTT
-	15	TRBV7-2	TRBD2	TRBJ2-1	CASSFSGSIYNEQFF	TGTGCCAGCAGCTTCAGCGGGAGTATCTACAATGAGCAGTTCTTC
few	14	TRBV7-8	TRBD1	TRBJ1-1	CASSTRTGGTEAFF	TGTGCCAGCAGCACTCGGACAGGGGGCACTGAAGCTTTCTTT
few	15	TRBV6-2/TRBV6-3	-	TRBJ2-1	CASSSPAGRRNEQFF	TGTGCCAGCAGTTCGCCCGCGGGACGGCGAAATGAGCAGTTCTTC
few	15	TRBV19	-	TRBJ2-3	CASSAMGGKTDTQYF	TGTGCCAGTAGTGCTATGGGGGGTAAAACAGATACGCAGTATTTT
few	18	TRBV5-1	-	TRBJ2-1	CASSSQRGRGGNHNEQFF	TGCGCCAGCAGCTCCCAAAGGGGGCGGGGAGGGAACCACAATGAGCAGTTCTTC
-	15	TRBV6-1	TRBD2	TRBJ2-3	CASSEPSGRLDTQYF	TGTGCCAGCAGTGAACCTAGCGGGAGGTTAGATACGCAGTATTTT
-	12	TRBV3-1	-	TRBJ2-3	CASSQATDTQYF	TGTGCCAGCAGCCAGGCCACAGATACGCAGTATTTT
-	14	TRBV27	-	TRBJ1-2	CASSSVIRAGGYTF	TGTGCCAGCAGTTCCGTAATTAGGGCCGGTGGCTACACCTTC
few	14	TRBV6-6	-	TRBJ1-1	CASSSRHRDTEAFF	TGTGCCAGCAGTTCGCGACATCGGGACACTGAAGCTTTCTTT
-	11	TRBV7-2	-	TRBJ2-7	CASSLEMEQYF	TGTGCCAGCAGCTTAGAAATGGAGCAGTACTTC
-	11	TRBV4-1	-	TRBJ1-2	CASSQDRDYTF	TGCGCCAGCAGCCAAGATAGGGATTACACCTTC
once	14	TRBV5-1	-	TRBJ2-4	CASSLTAGGNIQYF	TGCGCCAGCAGCTTAACGGCCGGGGGAAACATTCAGTACTTC
-	15	TRBV3-1	TRBD1	TRBJ1-1	CASSQGTGGSTEAFF	TGTGCCAGCAGCCAAGGTACAGGGGGCAGCACTGAAGCTTTCTTT
-	13	TRBV29-1	-	TRBJ1-2	CSVEKASGYGYTF	TGCAGCGTTGAAAAGGCCTCCGGCTATGGCTACACCTTC
-	16	TRBV7-9	TRBD1	TRBJ2-3	CASSPRDRGQSDTQYF	TGTGCCAGCAGCCCCCGGGACAGGGGGCAATCAGATACGCAGTATTTT
-	14	TRBV6-2/TRBV6-3	-	TRBJ1-2	CASSYPGRLSGYTF	TGTGCCAGCAGTTATCCCGGACGGCTGAGTGGCTACACCTTC